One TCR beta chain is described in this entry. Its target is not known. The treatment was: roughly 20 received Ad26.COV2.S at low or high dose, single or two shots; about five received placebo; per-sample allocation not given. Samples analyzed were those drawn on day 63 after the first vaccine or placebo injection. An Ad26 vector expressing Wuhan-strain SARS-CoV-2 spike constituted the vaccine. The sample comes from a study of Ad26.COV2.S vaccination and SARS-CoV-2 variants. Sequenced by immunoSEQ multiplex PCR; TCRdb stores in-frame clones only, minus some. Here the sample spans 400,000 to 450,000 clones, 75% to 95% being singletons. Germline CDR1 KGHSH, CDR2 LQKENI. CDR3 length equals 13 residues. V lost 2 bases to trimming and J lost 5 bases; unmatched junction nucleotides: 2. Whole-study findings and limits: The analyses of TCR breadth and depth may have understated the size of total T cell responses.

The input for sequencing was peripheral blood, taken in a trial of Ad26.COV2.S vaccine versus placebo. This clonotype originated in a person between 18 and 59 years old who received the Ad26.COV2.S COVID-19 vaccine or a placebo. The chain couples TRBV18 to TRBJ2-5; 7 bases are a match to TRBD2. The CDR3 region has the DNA TGTGCCAGCTCACCAACGGGAGGTGAGACCCAGTACTTC. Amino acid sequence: CASSPTGGETQYF.